This TCR beta chain was found in a study of T-cell memory formation after mild COVID-19. This CDR3 spans 14 amino acids. J gave up 7 bases and V 6 bases, and 6 bases lay outside the gene matches. In regard to this clonotype: Its antigen is as yet unknown.

Each CDR3 protein is one row after TCRdb ran MiXCR on the 5' RACE reads. This sample has some 290,000 distinct CDR3 sequences, with roughly 16% found just once. Study-wide results and caveats: Clones contracting across day 15 to 85 had a balanced CD4/CD8 profile; later expanding clones leaned CD4+. Those CD4+ clones that contracted were mainly in CM and EM (CD8+ ones in EMRA).

The TCR comes from a man younger than 35 who had mild COVID-19 (a few samples of this study predate the infection). Cell type and time point are not known. The chain links TRBV12-3 or TRBV12-4 to TRBJ1-4; 9 positions agree with TRBD1. Sequenced material: PBMCs or a T cell subset sorted from them (not recorded which). CDR3: CASRGYRGREKLFF. DNA of the CDR3: TGTGCCAGCAGGGGATACAGGGGGCGTGAAAAACTGTTTTTT.